This T cell receptor (beta chain) was identified in a study of cytomegalovirus exposure and HLA in healthy donors. The CDR3 loop spans 16 amino acids. Germline CDR1 is MNHEY and CDR2 is SMNVEV (reference sequence). V lost 1 base, J lost 3 bases, and 16 bases lay in between. The study ran its PCR with 60 Vbeta and 13 Jbeta primers. The assay was immunoSEQ multiplex PCR, and TCRdb's table has in-frame clones only and misses some. The data contain 180,000 or so clones, about 10% of them singletons. Findings of the study overall: A cluster of highly shared sequence variants was likely a sequencing artifact. Reports indicate that TCR beta sequences accurately predicted the HLA-A and HLA-B alleles of most subjects. According to the study, roughly 160 TCR beta chains were cytomegalovirus-associated. A later analysis reported that several of the most significant clusters appeared to be linked to common viral pathogens, among them Epstein-Barr virus.

This clone was seen more than once but under ten times. What it recognizes is unknown. The source is a woman between 25 and 40 years old in good health and CMV-seropositive. The chain links TRBV27 to TRBJ2-7; D is perhaps TRBD1 (6 bases). Specimen: PBMCs. CDR3 DNA: TGTGCCAGCAGTTTATATAATCGGGACATACACTACGAGCAGTACTTC. Residues: CASSLYNRDIHYEQYF.